The count of the clone carrying this TCR beta chain is one. No antigen is known for it. Amplification yielded TCR beta CDR3 regions, with RNA transcripts as the source. Using the HTBI primer set, a first-round RT-PCR was run on the TCR CDR3. TCRdb reanalysed the multiplex PCR reads using MiXCR and keeps one entry per CDR3 protein. Of about 210,000 distinct CDR3 sequences detected, roughly 15% appear once; the ten largest clones hold under 65%. This entry belongs to a study of T cells in Graves' hyperthyroidism and ophthalmopathy. Overall study context: Prior to any treatment, at the point of initial diagnosis, peripheral blood was collected.

No ophthalmopathy progression within 18 months constituted stable Graves' hyperthyroidism. The germline V gene has CDR1 SGHRS and CDR2 YFSETQ. This CDR3 has 13 residues. Trimming took 0 bases from V and 10 from J, leaving 13 bases between them. General study results and limits: Blood also held most thyroid clonotypes expanded beyond 0.001. The model predicted ophthalmopathy a median around 6 months before onset.

The J gene is TRBJ1-1, the V gene TRBV5-1, with D unclear. Source material: blood. The receptor comes from a man aged 50 or older with Graves' hyperthyroidism. The CDR3 reads CASSLGQVEGAFF. As DNA, the CDR3 is TGCGCCAGCAGCTTGGGGCAGGTAGAGGGAGCTTTCTTT. Complete variable domain (other parts from reference TRBV5-1 and TRBJ1-1): KAGVTQTPRYLIKTRGQQVTLSCSPISGHRSVSWYQQTPGQGLQFLFEYFSETQRNKGNFPGRFSGRQFSNSRSEMNVSTLELGDSALYLCASSLGQVEGAFFGQGTRLTVV.